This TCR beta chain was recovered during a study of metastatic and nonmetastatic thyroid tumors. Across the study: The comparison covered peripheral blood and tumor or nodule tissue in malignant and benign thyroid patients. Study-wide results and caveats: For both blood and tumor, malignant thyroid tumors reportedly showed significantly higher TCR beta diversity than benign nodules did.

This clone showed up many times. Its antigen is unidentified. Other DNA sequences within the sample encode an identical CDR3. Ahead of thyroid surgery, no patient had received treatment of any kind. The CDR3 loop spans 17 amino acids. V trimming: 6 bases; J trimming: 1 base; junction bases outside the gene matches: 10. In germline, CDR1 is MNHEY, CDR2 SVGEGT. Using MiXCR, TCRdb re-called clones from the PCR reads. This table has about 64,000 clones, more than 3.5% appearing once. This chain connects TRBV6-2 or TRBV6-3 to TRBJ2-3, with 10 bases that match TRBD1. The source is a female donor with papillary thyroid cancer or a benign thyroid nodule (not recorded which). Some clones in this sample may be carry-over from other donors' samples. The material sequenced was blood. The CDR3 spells CASSYSGQGFGTDTQYF. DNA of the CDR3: TGTGCCAGCAGCTATTCGGGACAGGGGTTCGGCACAGATACGCAGTATTTT.